These 9 T cell receptor beta chains came from one sample sequenced in a study of shared clonotypes between healthy human individuals (dated by TCRdb to between 2020 and 2021). Library method: the immunoSEQ multiplex PCR assay. TCRdb retrieved this table from immuneACCESS and kept in-frame rearrangements only. Not all clones are present; in checked studies, unresolved V genes account for under half, and no reason is known for the remainder. Across this sample there are approximately 1,000,000 clones, with around three quarters seen only once. Approximately 0.5% of the sample is held by the ten biggest clonotypes. The sequenced material came from memory CD4+ T cells from PBMCs. The cell subset or site tag for this specimen amounts to: CD45RA-negative fraction. These receptors were obtained from a young man in good health. Some clones in this sample may be carry-over from other donors' samples.

This clone was seen a handful of times. This chain uses TRBV9 with TRBJ2-2, with D maybe TRBD2 (6 bases). The V and J ends lost 4 bases and 4 bases respectively, with 20 bases between them. The CDR3 is 17 residues long. Germline CDR1 SGDLS, CDR2 YYNGEE. Here the CDR3 reads CASSPRTLGGGTGELFF. CDR3 nucleotide sequence: TGTGCCAGCAGCCCCCGTACGTTGGGGGGAGGCACCGGGGAGCTGTTTTTT.

V is TRBV9 and J is TRBJ2-2; D not certain. The CDR3 consists of 15 residues. The germline V gene has CDR1 SGDLS and CDR2 YYNGEE. V was trimmed by 2 bases and J by 1 base, leaving 9 bases between them. The CDR3 DNA is TGTGCCAGCAGCGTCCAGGTGGTGAACACCGGGGAGCTGTTTTTT. This encodes CASSVQVVNTGELFF.

The CDR3 DNA reads as TGTGCCAGCAGCCACAGAGCGGGAGAAGAGACCCAGTACTTC. Protein product: CASSHRAGEETQYF. The chain uses TRBV9 and TRBJ2-5, with 8 bases fitting TRBD2. The CDR3 runs to 14 residues. Per germline, CDR1 SGDLS and CDR2 YYNGEE. The V gene end was trimmed by 4 bases and the J gene end by 3 bases; junction bases not matched to a gene: 5.

The chain couples TRBV25-1 to TRBJ2-7; 8 bases map to TRBD1. Germline V gene lookup returns CDR1 MGHDK and CDR2 SYGVNS. Unmatched junction bases numbered 14, after V lost 6 bases and J lost 7 bases. The CDR3 runs to 15 residues. Here the CDR3 reads CASRGVGQGFVEQYF. The CDR3 DNA reads TGTGCCAGCAGAGGGGTCGGACAGGGATTCGTAGAGCAGTACTTC.

DNA for the CDR3: TGTGCCAGCAGCCCGACTAGCGGGAGTGGCACAGATACGCAGTATTTT. Translated, it gives CASSPTSGSGTDTQYF. The V and J genes are TRBV7-2 and TRBJ2-3; 12 nucleotides line up with TRBD2. The germline V gene encodes CDR1 SGHTA and CDR2 FQGNSA. The CDR3 runs to 16 residues. Trimming cost V 5 bases and J 1 base; bases outside gene matches: 4.

The J gene is TRBJ2-5, the V gene TRBV27; possible D gene TRBD1, 5 bases. Germline V CDR1 and CDR2: MNHEY, SMNVEV (reference sequence). Trimming took 3 bases from V and 5 from J, leaving 19 bases between them. CDR3 length: 16 amino acids. CDR3 residues: CASSFSRATAVETQYF. Here the CDR3 DNA reads TGTGCCAGCAGTTTCTCCAGGGCGACAGCCGTGGAGACCCAGTACTTC.

The rearrangement joins TRBV11-3 to TRBJ2-2, with 13 bases aligning to TRBD2. The V segment lost 3 bases and the J segment 6 bases; nucleotides outside the gene matches: 1. CDR1 is SGHNT and CDR2 is YENEEA in the germline V gene. This CDR3 comprises 15 residues. In DNA, the CDR3 is TGTGCCAGCAGCTTGGGACTAGCGGGATCCGGGGAGCTGTTTTTT. As protein: CASSLGLAGSGELFF.

A note on this clone: Other DNA variants within this sample encode the same CDR3. The chain joins TRBV11-3 to TRBJ2-3; tentatively, D is TRBD2 (5 bases). The CDR3 has 14 amino acids. V gave up 4 bases and J gave up 0 bases, with 8 bases separating them. CDR1 and CDR2 (germline): SGHNT, YENEEA. The CDR3 bases are TGTGCCAGCAGCTCGGGAACTAGCACAGATACGCAGTATTTT. Amino acid sequence: CASSSGTSTDTQYF.

This clone was counted many times. The chain combines TRBV5-1 with TRBJ2-7, with 7 positions matching TRBD2. The germline gives CDR1 SGHRS, CDR2 YFSETQ. V gave up 2 bases and J gave up 7 bases; unmatched junction bases: 9. The CDR3 totals 14 residues. The CDR3 DNA reads as TGCGCCAGCAGCTTAAGCGGGACGCCCCGGGAGCAGTACTTC. This encodes CASSLSGTPREQYF.